This note documents a single T cell receptor (beta chain) sequence. In the source study's methods: It was from reference gene primer amplification that nucleated cell counts were estimated. Measured with immunoSEQ multiplex PCR; TCRdb has only the in-frame clones, and not every one. For V, J and clone size, that table is used; D and trimming come from the DNA. Counted here are hundreds of thousands of clones, 81% occurring once; the ten biggest clones make up 7.5%. This specimen belongs to a study of blood T cell repertoires in COVID-19. Study summary: The analysed material was cDNA or gDNA that came from T cells, B-cell-depleted T cells, or PBMCs.

Followed longitudinally, the Seattle patients had been enrolled during active infection. Germline assignment: CDR1 SGHTA and CDR2 FQGNSA. The V and J ends lost 1 base and 5 bases, in that order; junction bases with no gene match: 4. The CDR3 has 16 amino acids. The receptor comes from an elderly woman with COVID-19, enrolled during active disease. The chain joins TRBV7-2 to TRBJ2-5; 13 bases are shared with TRBD2. The sequenced material came from peripheral blood. As DNA, the CDR3 is TGTGCCAGCAGCTTAGGACTAGCGGGAGGAGGGGAGACCCAGTACTTC. Residues: CASSLGLAGGGETQYF.